The 2 T cell receptor beta chains presented below share a single source sample, sequenced in a study of T cells after yellow fever vaccination. Using its own MiXCR run on the 5' RACE reads, TCRdb lists one record per CDR3 protein. The data hold 400,000 to 450,000 distinct CDR3 sequences, with about 19% observed a single time. Sample: PBMCs, taken before the yellow fever booster vaccination. These receptors were taken from a young man who received the YFV17D yellow fever vaccine.

This clonotype appeared a few times. The gene calls are TRBV20-1 and TRBJ2-7, with D tentatively TRBD1 (6 bases). The CDR3 is 14 residues long. Trimming stripped 3 bases from V and 2 bases from J, with 14 bases between. Per germline, CDR1 DFQATT and CDR2 SNEGSKA (reference sequence). CDR3 protein: CSASGRTATYEQYF. CDR3 sequence (DNA): TGCAGTGCTAGTGGCCGGACAGCTACCTACGAGCAGTACTTC.

The chain links TRBV5-1 to TRBJ2-2; 7 bases are shared with TRBD1. The CDR3 spans 14 residues. With V trimmed by 4 bases and J by 6 bases, 6 bases remained unmatched. Per the germline V gene, CDR1 is SGHRS and CDR2 is YFSETQ. Here the CDR3 reads CASSRRQGPGELFF. CDR3 in DNA: TGCGCCAGCAGCAGGCGACAGGGCCCCGGGGAGCTGTTTTTT.